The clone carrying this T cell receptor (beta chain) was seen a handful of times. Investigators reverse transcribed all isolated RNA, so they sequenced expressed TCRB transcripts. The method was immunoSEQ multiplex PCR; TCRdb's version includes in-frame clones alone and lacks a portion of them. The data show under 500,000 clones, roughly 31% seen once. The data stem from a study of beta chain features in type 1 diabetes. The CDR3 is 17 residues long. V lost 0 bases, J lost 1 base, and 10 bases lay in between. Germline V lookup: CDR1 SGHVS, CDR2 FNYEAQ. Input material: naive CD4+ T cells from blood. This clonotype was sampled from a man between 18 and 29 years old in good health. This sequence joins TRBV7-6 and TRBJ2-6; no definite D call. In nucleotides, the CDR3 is TGTGCCAGCAGCTTAGCGATTATGGGATCTGGGGCCAACGTCCTGACTTTC. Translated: CASSLAIMGSGANVLTF.